Listed below are T cell receptor beta chains from one sample, sequenced in a study of blood T cell repertoires in COVID-19. TCRdb's table, derived via immunoSEQ multiplex PCR, lists solely in-frame clones and lacks some. The table shows some 50,000 clones, with 80% to 90% occurring only once. Specimen: peripheral blood. The origin of the receptors is a middle-aged man with acute or convalescent COVID-19. Each CDR3 is given with its conserved first and last residue. D genes are given only for firm matches. Expanded clones are given a class, and other clones once, few, many or no size at all.

TRBD1,NA,TRBV7-9,TRBJ2-7,TGTGCCAGCAGCTTGGGACAGGGGGCATACGAGCAGTACTTC,CASSLGQGAYEQYF
NA,NA,TRBV4-1,TRBJ1-5,TGCGCCAGCAGCCAATTGGGAGCGGGCAATCAGCCCCAGCATTTT,CASSQLGAGNQPQHF
NA,once,TRBV21-1,TRBJ1-6,TGTGCCAGCGACGGGCCTAGCCCTAGGTACTTT,CASDGPSPRYF
TRBD1,NA,TRBV19,TRBJ1-5,TGTGCCAGTAGTGAGACGACAGGGGGTCAGCCCCAGCATTTT,CASSETTGGQPQHF
NA,NA,TRBV5-6,TRBJ1-2,TGTGCCAGCACCTTCGGGACTTCTAACTATGGCTACACCTTC,CASTFGTSNYGYTF
TRBD1,NA,TRBV15,TRBJ2-2,TGTGCCACCTACGCAGGGGGCGGTGGCACCGGGGAGCTGTTTTTT,CATYAGGGGTGELFF
TRBD1,NA,TRBV28,TRBJ2-1,TGTGCCAGCAGTCCCTCAGGGGGCCGCTCCTACAATGAGCAGTTCTTC,CASSPSGGRSYNEQFF
TRBD1,few,TRBV6-5,TRBJ1-4,TGTGCCAGCAGTTACAACAGGGGGAATGAAAAACTGTTTTTT,CASSYNRGNEKLFF
TRBD1,once,TRBV5-4,TRBJ1-6,TGTGCCAGCAGCATCGGGACAGGGTTGACTTCACCCCTCCACTTT,CASSIGTGLTSPLHF
TRBD1,few,TRBV5-5,TRBJ2-2,TGTGCCAGCAGCTTCGGGACAGGGGCTTCCGGGGAGCTGTTTTTT,CASSFGTGASGELFF
TRBD2,NA,TRBV24-1,TRBJ2-6,TGTGCCACCAGTGATCCAACCGGGGGGGACTCTGGGGCCAACGTCCTGACTTTC,CATSDPTGGDSGANVLTF
TRBD2,NA,TRBV5-8,TRBJ2-1,TGTGCCAGCAGCTTGGCCGTCAGACTAGCGGGAGGGGGCTCCTACAATGAGCAGTTCTTC,CASSLAVRLAGGGSYNEQFF
TRBD2,NA,TRBV9,TRBJ2-1,TGTGCCAGCACCCCAAGCGGGACTAGCGATAGGGAGCAGTTCTTC,CASTPSGTSDREQFF
NA,NA,TRBV21-1,TRBJ1-5,TGTGCCAGCAGCAAAGAGCGCAGTAGCCATAGCAATCAGCCCCAGCATTTT,CASSKERSSHSNQPQHF
NA,medium-sized,TRBV28,TRBJ1-2,NA,CASSLSLRQGDIYGYTF
TRBD2,NA,TRBV10-2,TRBJ2-1,TGCGCCAGCAGTGAGTCGAGGCGGGGGGCAGACAATGAGCAGTTCTTC,CASSESRRGADNEQFF
NA,NA,TRBV9,TRBJ2-3,TGTGCCAGCAGCGTAGGAGTAGCAGGCACAGATACGCAGTATTTT,CASSVGVAGTDTQYF
TRBD1,NA,TRBV28,TRBJ2-3,TGTGCCAGTCTCGACGGGACAGGGGGGACAGATACGCAGTATTTT,CASLDGTGGTDTQYF
NA,few,TRBV24-1,TRBJ1-1,TGTGCCACCAGTGATCTTCAGGGCTTTGAAGCTTTCTTT,CATSDLQGFEAFF
NA,NA,TRBV24-1,TRBJ2-3,TGTGCCACCGCTCCTTCTTACGGGGCAGATACGCAGTATTTT,CATAPSYGADTQYF